This TCR beta chain appears in the sequencing data of a study of CD8+ T cells in alopecia areata (dated 2018 in TCRdb). With regard to the full study: The treated patients, all with moderate-to-severe alopecia areata, were enrolled in an open-label pilot trial of oral tofacitinib given at 5 to 10 mg twice daily. TCRbeta CDR3 regions were amplified by immunoSEQ multiplex PCR using 35 Vbeta forward and 13 Jbeta reverse primers. Scalp clonality was compared across normal scalp (n=4), patchy alopecia areata scalp (n=8), and alopecia totalis/universalis scalp (n=8). Tofacitinib was given for 6 to 18 months, followed by 6 months of follow-up off drug to assess delayed response and recurrence. Biopsies were taken from tofacitinib-treated patients at baseline and at 4 and 24 weeks of treatment, and a later scalp biopsy was taken in several of the tofacitinib-treated patients. In humans, TCRbeta sequencing was performed on scalp tissue and on sorted CD4+ and CD8+ peripheral blood T cells from healthy controls and from patients with patchy or totalis/universalis alopecia areata. The RNA source kit depended on sample type: the PAXgene miRNA kit for fixed scalp, the miRNeasy kit for PBMCs, and the RNeasy kit for mouse skin. To study T cell clonal expansion in alopecia areata, the researchers applied high-throughput TCRbeta sequencing to both the C3H/HeJ mouse model and human patients. For the treated patients, the SALT score, which quantifies what percentage of scalp surface area is affected, served as the measure of disease severity. The paper as a whole reports these results and caveats: Resident alphabeta T cells in normal human skin are also sequenced, complicating scalp TCR repertoire analysis, unlike mouse skin dominated by gammadelta T cells. Compared with normal scalp, lesional scalp, particularly in alopecia totalis/universalis, had higher clonality and more expanded CD8+ clones, which suggests antigenic drive. Shared TCR sequences between patients were less evident than in mice, which may be partly attributable to HLA diversity in the patient population. Because the treated cohort was small and included a single nonresponder, larger studies are needed to assess links between baseline CD8+ expansion and response. During tofacitinib treatment, many expanded lesional clones remained in scalp and blood, and this persistence may partly explain relapse after treatment is stopped. Scalp clonality and the number of expanded CD8+ clones among the top 100 scalp clones were significantly decreased by tofacitinib.

A note on this clone: Its antigen remains unidentified. The input lacks base qualities; no much larger clone sits a single base away.

The V end loses 3 bases and the J end loses 0 bases, and a stretch of 6 bases separates them. Counted from cysteine to phenylalanine, this CDR3 has 14 amino acids. Of the read, only the CDR3 DNA is kept; its 42 bases are in frame from base 1. CDR1 and CDR2, per the germline V gene, are MRHNA and SNTAGT. Reading the label with the study, this specimen's treatment or condition is: oral pan-JAK inhibitor, 5-10 mg twice daily. Lesional scalp punch biopsies and peripheral blood were collected from alopecia areata patients. PBMCs were isolated by density centrifugation and stained for CD3, CD4 and CD8, and CD4+ and CD8+ T cells were sorted on a FACSAria. The protocol used for the library was the immunoSEQ multiplex PCR assay. For TCR sequencing, RNA was extracted from every sample and reverse transcribed into cDNA to serve as template. SuperScript III was used to make first-strand cDNA, primed with a 2:1 mix of oligo-dT and random hexamers. A synthetic immune receptor repertoire was used to gauge amplification bias, and whatever bias remained was removed computationally. The study's own analysis went as follows. Raw reads were preprocessed to remove errors, and CDR3 was defined according to IMGT conventions as the region from the conserved cysteine to phenylalanine. Clonality was calculated as 1 minus Shannon entropy normalized by log2 of the number of productive unique TCRs. Whether scalp clones were CD4 or CD8 was inferred by matching scalp TCRbeta sequences against CD4 and CD8 repertoires sorted from blood. Held by TCRdb, this immuneACCESS table contains in-frame sequences only and omits some clones. Under half of the omission traces to an unresolved V gene where checked; the cause of the rest is unknown. V and J calls and clone size are those listed in that table; D and trimming were worked out from the DNA. The sample table holds hundreds of thousands of clones, of which 60% were seen once. Of the sample, 0.75% to 0.95% is held by the ten largest clones.

The sequenced sample was CD4+ T cells sorted from blood, obtained at week 52, from a patient treated with tofacitinib. The TCR originated in a human donor with alopecia areata. The chain is assembled from TRBV6-4 and TRBJ2-1, with the D gene too uncertain to name. The CDR3: CASSEFSSYNEQFF. The nucleotide sequence is given as TGTGCCAGCAGTGAATTTAGCTCCTACAATGAGCAGTTCTTC.